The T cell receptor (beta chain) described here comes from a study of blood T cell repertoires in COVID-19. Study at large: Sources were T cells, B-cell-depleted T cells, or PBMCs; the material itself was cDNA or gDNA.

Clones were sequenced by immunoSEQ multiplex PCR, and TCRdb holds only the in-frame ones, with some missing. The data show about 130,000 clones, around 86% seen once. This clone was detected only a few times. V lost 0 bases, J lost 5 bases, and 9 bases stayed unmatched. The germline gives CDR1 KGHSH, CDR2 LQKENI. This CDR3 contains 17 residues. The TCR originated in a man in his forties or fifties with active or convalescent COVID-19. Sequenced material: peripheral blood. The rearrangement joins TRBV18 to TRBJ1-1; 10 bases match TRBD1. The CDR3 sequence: CASSPPGQGLLGTEAFF. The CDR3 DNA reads TGTGCCAGCTCACCACCGGGACAGGGGCTTTTGGGGACTGAAGCTTTCTTT.